Listed below are T cell receptor beta chains from one sample, sequenced in a study of shared clonotypes between healthy human individuals. The data were produced by immunoSEQ multiplex PCR, yet TCRdb's version contains in-frame clones alone and is incomplete. The sample has some 490,000 clones, approximately 78% seen once; the top ten hold around 12%. Sequencing was carried out using PBMCs. The receptors stem from a woman in her thirties or forties in good health. Some clones in this sample may be carry-over from other donors' samples. Each CDR3 is given with its conserved first and last residue. D genes are given only for firm matches. Not every row has a clone size; where given, it reads once, few, many or a size class.

J gene	D gene	V gene	clone size	CDR3 length	CDR3 protein	CDR3 DNA
TRBJ2-5	.	TRBV5-1	many	15	CASSLFPPTQETQYF	TGCGCCAGCAGCTTGTTCCCCCCTACCCAAGAGACCCAGTACTTC
TRBJ1-2	.	TRBV11-2	many	14	CASSLEQLGYGYTF	TGTGCCAGCAGCTTAGAACAGCTTGGCTATGGCTACACCTTC
TRBJ2-2	.	TRBV5-4	.	14	CASSPGRVAGELFF	TGTGCCAGCAGTCCCGGCAGGGTGGCCGGGGAGCTGTTTTTT
TRBJ1-1	.	TRBV20-1	.	11	CSEGRNTEAFF	TGCAGTGAGGGACGGAACACTGAAGCTTTCTTT
TRBJ2-5	.	TRBV7-9	.	13	CASSLGDGETQYF	TGTGCCAGCAGCTTAGGCGACGGGGAGACCCAGTACTTC
TRBJ2-5	.	TRBV14	once	15	CASSRAQGPQETQYF	TGTGCCAGCAGCCGAGCCCAGGGCCCTCAAGAGACCCAGTACTTC
TRBJ2-2	.	TRBV7-9	.	12	CASSHSSGELFF	TGTGCCAGCAGCCATAGCAGCGGGGAGCTGTTTTTT
TRBJ1-1	TRBD1	TRBV5-5	.	13	CASGWTGNTEAFF	TGTGCCAGCGGCTGGACAGGGAACACTGAAGCTTTCTTT
TRBJ2-7	.	TRBV7-3	.	13	CASSLGRVNEQYF	TGTGCCAGCAGCTTAGGCAGGGTCAACGAGCAGTACTTC
TRBJ2-1	TRBD2	TRBV7-9	.	16	CASSPGLAGDRDEQFF	TGTGCCAGCAGCCCTGGACTAGCGGGAGATCGGGATGAGCAGTTCTTC
TRBJ2-5	.	TRBV7-7	.	13	CASSLRREETQYF	TGTGCCAGCAGCTTGCGCAGGGAAGAGACCCAGTACTTC
TRBJ2-5	TRBD2	TRBV27	.	15	CASSPTSGTQETQYF	TGTGCCAGCAGTCCCACTAGCGGGACACAAGAGACCCAGTACTTC
TRBJ2-1	TRBD2	TRBV19	.	15	CASSMALAGVVEQFF	TGTGCCAGTAGTATGGCGCTAGCGGGAGTAGTTGAGCAGTTCTTC
TRBJ2-3	TRBD2	TRBV11-1	.	16	CASSLQPGGSTDTQYF	TGTGCCAGCAGCTTACAGCCGGGAGGGTCGACAGATACGCAGTATTTT
TRBJ2-2	.	TRBV11-2	many	14	CASSLFQNTGELFF	TGTGCCAGCAGCTTATTTCAGAACACCGGGGAGCTGTTTTTT
TRBJ2-3	.	TRBV15	.	15	CATSPVGGVTDTQYF	TGTGCCACCAGCCCAGTGGGGGGAGTGACAGATACGCAGTATTTT
TRBJ2-7	TRBD1	TRBV5-5	.	16	CASKTGGTAGPYEQYF	TGTGCCAGCAAGACAGGGGGCACAGCGGGTCCCTACGAGCAGTACTTC
TRBJ2-7	.	TRBV2	once	13	CASRPPGSYEQYF	TGTGCCAGCAGGCCCCCGGGGTCCTACGAGCAGTACTTC
TRBJ1-2	.	TRBV2	.	14	CASSEAGANYGYTF	TGTGCCAGCAGTGAGGCTGGAGCTAACTATGGCTACACCTTC
TRBJ2-5	TRBD2	TRBV28	.	18	CASSLPGLAGGGGETQYF	TGTGCCAGCAGTTTACCCGGACTAGCGGGAGGGGGTGGAGAGACCCAGTACTTC
TRBJ2-7	TRBD1	TRBV19	.	13	CASRGTGLYEQYF	TGTGCCAGCCGGGGGACAGGGCTCTACGAGCAGTACTTC
TRBJ2-7	.	TRBV7-3	.	14	CASSLGGTNYEQYF	TGTGCCAGCAGCTTAGGCGGGACAAACTACGAGCAGTACTTC
TRBJ2-5	.	TRBV19	few	13	CASSAGFSSTQYF	TGTGCCAGTAGCGCGGGTTTCTCCTCGACCCAGTACTTC
TRBJ2-7	.	TRBV28	.	14	CASSIRTVGYEQYF	TGTGCCAGCAGTATACGGACAGTTGGCTACGAGCAGTACTTC
TRBJ2-2	TRBD2	TRBV7-9	.	15	CASSGRTSSTGELFF	TGTGCCAGCAGCGGGAGGACTAGCAGCACCGGGGAGCTGTTTTTT
TRBJ2-7	.	TRBV28	.	16	CASSLLRAGQSYEQYF	TGTGCCAGCAGTTTACTACGCGCGGGGCAATCCTACGAGCAGTACTTC
TRBJ1-1	.	TRBV14	.	16	CASSQDSGFTNTEAFF	TGTGCCAGCAGCCAAGACTCGGGATTCACTAACACTGAAGCTTTCTTT
TRBJ2-7	.	TRBV10-1	.	12	CASSESGYEQYF	TGCGCCAGCAGTGAGTCAGGGTACGAGCAGTACTTC
TRBJ1-1	.	TRBV7-8	.	14	CASSLDEGFPEAFF	TGTGCCAGCAGCTTAGACGAGGGGTTCCCTGAAGCTTTCTTT
TRBJ1-2	TRBD1	TRBV5-6	.	16	CASSSQGARSAYGYTF	TGTGCCAGCAGCTCACAGGGGGCGCGATCCGCCTATGGCTACACCTTC
TRBJ2-7	TRBD2	TRBV9	.	17	CASSVAGASGSLYEQYF	TGTGCCAGCAGCGTAGCCGGGGCTAGCGGGAGTCTTTACGAGCAGTACTTC
TRBJ2-3	.	TRBV28	few	11	CASSDTDTQYF	TGTGCCAGCAGTGACACAGATACGCAGTATTTT
TRBJ2-7	.	TRBV7-2	.	13	CASSIGQPREQYF	TGTGCCAGCAGCATTGGACAACCTCGGGAGCAGTACTTC
TRBJ1-5	TRBD1	TRBV30	many	13	CAWSVDRVQPQHF	TGTGCCTGGAGTGTAGACAGGGTTCAGCCCCAGCATTTT
TRBJ2-7	TRBD1	TRBV28	.	15	CASSFWDRGTYEQYF	TGTGCCAGCAGTTTTTGGGACAGGGGAACCTACGAGCAGTACTTC
TRBJ2-2	TRBD2	TRBV4-2	.	17	CASSQEGLAVNTGELFF	TGTGCCAGCAGCCAAGAAGGGCTAGCGGTGAACACCGGGGAGCTGTTTTTT
TRBJ1-5	TRBD1	TRBV2	.	13	CASRGQRDQPQHF	TGTGCCAGCAGGGGACAGAGGGATCAGCCCCAGCATTTT
TRBJ2-7	.	TRBV18	.	14	CASSPSGTSYEQYF	TGTGCCAGCTCACCATCCGGGACATCTTACGAGCAGTACTTC
TRBJ1-5	.	TRBV6-5	few	13	CASSLNSNQPQHF	TGTGCCAGCAGTCTAAATAGCAATCAGCCCCAGCATTTT
TRBJ2-7	TRBD2	TRBV6-5	.	15	CASSPLAGRKYEQYF	TGTGCCAGCAGCCCACTAGCGGGTAGGAAGTACGAGCAGTACTTC
TRBJ2-6	.	TRBV19	.	16	CASSILGRSGANVLTF	TGTGCCAGTAGTATTTTGGGTCGCTCTGGGGCCAACGTCCTGACTTTC
TRBJ2-2	.	TRBV5-1	.	14	CASSLEPGTGELFF	TGCGCCAGCAGCTTGGAGCCGGGGACCGGGGAGCTGTTTTTT
TRBJ2-5	TRBD2	TRBV2	once	16	CASSGWGREGRETQYF	TGTGCCAGCAGTGGCTGGGGGCGGGAGGGCCGAGAGACCCAGTACTTC
TRBJ1-2	TRBD1	TRBV6-6	.	15	CASSYSMGQGYGYTF	TGTGCCAGCAGTTACTCGATGGGACAGGGATATGGCTACACCTTC
TRBJ2-2	.	TRBV18	.	17	CASSLAREGRRTGELFF	TGTGCCAGCTCACTCGCCAGGGAAGGGCGTCGGACCGGGGAGCTGTTTTTT
TRBJ2-1	TRBD2	TRBV11-2	.	15	CASSQGGLEDHEQFF	TGTGCCAGCAGCCAAGGGGGACTAGAGGACCATGAGCAGTTCTTC
TRBJ1-5	.	TRBV7-3	.	13	CASSSDRNQPQHF	TGTGCCAGCAGCTCGGACAGAAATCAGCCCCAGCATTTT
TRBJ2-1	TRBD2	TRBV6-1	many	15	CASNVLAGGPNEQFF	TGTGCCAGCAATGTACTAGCGGGAGGGCCAAATGAGCAGTTCTTC
TRBJ2-1	TRBD1	TRBV5-4	few	13	CASSHTGGSEQFF	TGTGCCAGCAGCCATACAGGGGGCAGTGAGCAGTTCTTC
TRBJ2-2	TRBD2	TRBV6-6	.	16	CASSYSPGLAVGELFF	TGTGCCAGCAGTTACTCGCCTGGGCTAGCGGTAGGGGAGCTGTTTTTT
TRBJ2-2	.	TRBV21-1	.	12	CARPGATGELFF	TGTGCCAGACCGGGAGCCACCGGGGAGCTGTTTTTT
TRBJ1-2	TRBD1	TRBV6-1	few	15	CASSEGQGLYYGYTF	TGTGCCAGCAGTGAGGGACAGGGGTTGTACTATGGCTACACCTTC
TRBJ1-2	TRBD1	TRBV28	.	17	CAVPEGAQGNNPYGYTF	TGTGCCGTCCCAGAGGGGGCACAGGGAAATAATCCCTATGGCTACACCTTC
TRBJ2-7	.	TRBV10-1	.	14	CASSESRGYHEQYF	TGCGCCAGCAGTGAGTCACGAGGGTACCACGAGCAGTACTTC
TRBJ1-2	TRBD1	TRBV5-1	once	13	CASSSQGAGGYTF	TGCGCCAGCAGTTCACAGGGGGCAGGAGGCTACACCTTC
TRBJ2-2	.	TRBV5-4	.	14	CASSLGAYTGELFF	TGTGCCAGCAGCTTGGGGGCTTACACCGGGGAGCTGTTTTTT
TRBJ1-1	TRBD1	TRBV28	.	14	CASSLQGWGTEAFF	TGTGCCAGCAGCCTACAGGGGTGGGGCACTGAAGCTTTCTTT